This passage covers 15 T cell receptor beta chains from one sample sequenced in a study of metastatic and nonmetastatic thyroid tumors. Until they underwent thyroid surgery, no patient had received any treatment. TCRdb reanalyzed the PCR reads via MiXCR. The sample yields 15,000 to 18,000 clones, approximately 23% seen once. What was sequenced was tumor tissue. Every receptor here comes from a female donor with papillary thyroid cancer or a benign thyroid nodule (not recorded which). Some clones in this sample may be carry-over from other donors' samples.

Many counts were recorded for this clone. The gene calls are TRBV30 and TRBJ2-3; 8 positions match TRBD1. The length of the CDR3 is 15 residues. Germline trimming cut 3 bases from V and 2 bases from J; bases unmatched to any gene: 7. Germline CDR1 reads GTSNPN; CDR2 reads SVGIG (reference sequence). CDR3 sequence (DNA): TGTGCCTGGAGGGGGACAGGTAGGGCCACAGATACGCAGTATTTT. Protein: CAWRGTGRATDTQYF.

This chain joins TRBV5-1 and TRBJ2-2, with D unresolved. Germline CDR1 reads SGHRS; CDR2 reads YFSETQ. The ends were cut back, 0 bases at V and 2 bases at J, with 2 bases in the middle. The CDR3 covers 13 residues. Written as DNA, the CDR3 is TGCGCCAGCAGCTTGGGTAACACCGGGGAGCTGTTTTTT. This codes for CASSLGNTGELFF.

The chain is built from TRBV20-1 and TRBJ1-1, with a tentative D call TRBD1 (6 bases). CDR1 is DFQATT and CDR2 is SNEGSKA in the germline V gene (reference sequence). The CDR3 loop spans 16 amino acids. V lost 0 bases and J lost 2, with 16 bases in between. As DNA, the CDR3 is TGCAGTGCTAGAGAGGGGGGAAGAGGGGGAAACACTGAAGCTTTCTTT. This gives the protein CSAREGGRGGNTEAFF.

This clone showed up many times. The chain combines TRBV28 with TRBJ2-6; D is perhaps TRBD2 (6 bases). The germline V gene has CDR1 MDHEN and CDR2 SYDVKM. CDR3 length equals 16 residues. The V end was cut by 3 bases, the J end by 4 bases, with 13 bases between. CDR3 protein: CASSFGGEVGANVLTF. The CDR3 nucleotides are TGTGCCAGCAGTTTCGGGGGAGAGGTGGGGGCCAACGTCCTGACTTTC.

The chain is built from TRBV5-8 and TRBJ2-5; the D is unclear. V lost 0 bases and J 5 bases, leaving 11 bases between the germline ends. This CDR3 is 14 amino acids long. Germline loops: CDR1 SGHTS, CDR2 YDEGEE. This chain's CDR3 is CASSLAPPRETQYF. The DNA for the CDR3 is TGTGCCAGCAGCTTGGCTCCCCCCCGGGAGACCCAGTACTTC.

There are a few counts of this clone. The chain combines TRBV2 with TRBJ1-6, with D perhaps TRBD1 (5 bases). The V gene's germline CDR1 is SNHLY and CDR2 FYNNEI. CDR3 length: 14 amino acids. V lost 8 bases to trimming and J lost 3 bases, with 11 bases between them. The CDR3 sequence is CASGQGLYNSPLHF. The CDR3 nucleotides are TGTGCCAGCGGTCAGGGCCTCTATAATTCACCCCTCCACTTT. Supplemented by reference TRBV2 and TRBJ1-6, the full variable domain reads EPEVTQTPSHQVTQMGQEVILRCVPISNHLYFYWYRQILGQKVEFLVSFYNNEISEKSEIFDDQFSVERPDGSNFTLKIRSTKLEDSAMYFCASGQGLYNSPLHFGNGTRLTVT.

This clone was counted at least ten times. The chain employs TRBV6-1 and TRBJ1-1; maybe TRBD1 (5 bases). The V gene's germline CDR1 is MNHNS and CDR2 SASEGT. Trimming shortened V by 4 bases and J by 0 bases, and 6 bases separated the two germline ends. The CDR3 consists of 13 residues. The CDR3 DNA reads TGTGCCAGCAGTGGGGACCTGAACACTGAAGCTTTCTTT. It codes for CASSGDLNTEAFF.

This clone appeared many times. V is TRBV6-1 and J is TRBJ2-5; 7 bases map to TRBD2. The germline CDR1 and CDR2 sequences are MNHNS and SASEGT. The ends lost 8 bases at V and 3 bases at J; junction bases unmatched: 9. CDR3 length equals 14 residues. The CDR3 coding sequence is TGTGCCAGCTGCAAGGGACTAACTAAAGAGACCCAGTACTTC. This encodes CASCKGLTKETQYF.

This clone turned up a few times. The chain links TRBV6-4 to TRBJ2-1; D gene uncertain. CDR1 and CDR2 (germline): MRHNA, SNTAGT. CDR3 length: 15 residues. Trimming removed 0 bases at V and 0 bases at J, with 6 bases between. For the CDR3, the DNA is TGTGCCAGCAGTGACTCCAAGGGCTCCTACAATGAGCAGTTCTTC. Amino acids: CASSDSKGSYNEQFF.

This chain uses TRBV18 with TRBJ2-7; TRBD1 might be the D (6 bases). V shed 5 bases and J shed 3 bases, with 14 bases lying between them. Per germline, CDR1 KGHSH and CDR2 LQKENI. CDR3 length: 14 residues. CDR3 DNA: TGTGCCAGCTCATTGACAGGCGGAGACTACGAGCAGTACTTC. This codes for CASSLTGGDYEQYF. Supplemented by reference TRBV18 and TRBJ2-7, the full variable domain reads NAGVMQNPRHLVRRRGQEARLRCSPMKGHSHVYWYRQLPEEGLKFMVYLQKENIIDESGMPKERFSAEFPKEGPSILRIQQVVRGDSAAYFCASSLTGGDYEQYFGPGTRLTVT.

There are a few counts of this clone. The rearrangement links TRBV27 to TRBJ2-7; 11 bases map to TRBD2. In germline, CDR1 is MNHEY, CDR2 SMNVEV (reference sequence). V lost 5 bases, J lost 5 bases, and 8 bases stayed unmatched. CDR3 size: 15 residues. CDR3 loop: CASSTRLAGFHEQYF. Written as DNA, the CDR3 is TGTGCCAGCAGTACCCGACTAGCGGGGTTCCACGAGCAGTACTTC.

The J gene is TRBJ1-3, the V gene TRBV28, with TRBD1 identical over 10 bases. V gave up 4 bases and J gave up 1 base; unmatched junction bases: 16. The CDR3 has 20 amino acids. Germline V lookup: CDR1 MDHEN, CDR2 SYDVKM. The CDR3 reads CASSSAPGTGVASSGNTIYF. The CDR3 DNA reads TGTGCCAGCAGTTCCGCCCCCGGGACAGGGGTAGCTTCGTCTGGAAACACCATATATTTT.

This clone was observed at least ten times. The chain couples TRBV20-1 to TRBJ2-1, with 9 bases that match TRBD2. V gave up 3 bases and J gave up 4 bases; unmatched junction bases: 4. The CDR3 has 14 amino acids. CDR1 and CDR2 from the germline V gene are DFQATT and SNEGSKA (reference sequence). Here the CDR3 reads CSASLAGDYNEQFF. In nucleotides, the CDR3 is TGCAGTGCTAGCTTAGCGGGGGATTACAATGAGCAGTTCTTC.

This clone showed up many times. CDR3 sequence reads: CASSRSGGAQYF. CDR3 nucleotides: TGTGCCAGCAGCCGGTCCGGGGGCGCCCAGTACTTC. The V call is TRBV6-1, the J call TRBJ2-5, with D perhaps matching TRBD1 or TRBD2 (6 bases each). The V gene's germline CDR1 is MNHNS and CDR2 SASEGT. V lost 6 bases to trimming and J lost 9 bases, with 14 bases between them. The CDR3 totals 12 residues.

The chain has TRBV7-9 and TRBJ2-7; the D is unclear. The ends were cut back, 3 bases at V and 0 bases at J, with 12 bases in the middle. CDR1 and CDR2 from the germline V gene are SEHNR and FQNEAQ (reference sequence). The CDR3 is 15 amino acids. The CDR3 bases are TGTGCCAGCAGCTTTGCTGGGTCGAGCTCCTACGAGCAGTACTTC. This sequence encodes CASSFAGSSSYEQYF.